Listed here are 14 T cell receptor beta chains from one sample, sequenced in a study of T cells in women clearing cervical HPV infection. Using immunoSEQ multiplex PCR, the repertoire was profiled, and TCRdb retains in-frame clones only, with some absent. The sample includes about 20,000 clones. Specimen: blood buffy coat. These receptors came from a woman between 18 and 69 years old with a cervical HPV16 infection that either progressed to CIN3+ or cleared (not recorded which).

For this clone: The CDR3 end is not reached by the read, which stops 3 residues before it; the germline J gene fills it in. The rearrangement uses TRBV19 and TRBJ2-3; possible D gene TRBD2, 6 bases. Germline assignment: CDR1 LNHDA and CDR2 SQIVND (reference sequence). The CDR3 is 13 amino acids. This chain's CDR3 is CASSGSGRQPQYF. Incomplete CDR3 DNA: TGTGCCAGTAGTGGTTCAGGGAGGCAGCCG.

Notes on this clone: The read falls 3 residues short of the CDR3 end, and the missing part is taken from the germline J gene. The J gene is TRBJ2-2, the V gene TRBV19, with D perhaps matching TRBD2 (6 bases). Per germline, CDR1 LNHDA and CDR2 SQIVND (reference sequence). The length of the CDR3 is 15 residues. V dropped 6 bases and J dropped 0 bases, with 11 bases sitting between them. CDR3 DNA, as far as it was read: TGTGCCAGTAGCCCCCTAGCGTCGAACACCGGGGAG. Amino acids: CASSPLASNTGE. The CDR3 as a whole reads CASSPLASNTGELFF.

With regard to this clone: The sequenced fragment ends 3 residues before the CDR3 boundary, so the rest is inferred from the germline J gene. This chain links TRBV13 with TRBJ1-2, with D maybe TRBD1 (6 bases). Germline V gene data show CDR1 as PRHDT and CDR2 as FYEKMQ (reference sequence). Trimming left V 4 bases short and J 1 base short, with 16 bases between. The CDR3 is made up of 16 amino acids. The chain's CDR3 is CASSSAGTTNNYGYTF. The CDR3 DNA, read in part, is TGTGCCAGCAGCTCCGCCGGGACAACCAATAACTATGGC. Complete variable domain (other parts from reference TRBV13 and TRBJ1-2): AAGVIQSPRHLIKEKRETATLKCYPIPRHDTVYWYQQGPGQDPQFLISFYEKMQSDKGSIPDRFSAQQFSDYHSELNMSSLELGDSALYFCASSSAGTTNNYGYTFGSGTRLTVV.

Comment on this clone: Read data end 3 residues before the CDR3 end; the end is taken from the germline J gene. The chain couples TRBV5-6 to TRBJ1-2; D remains ambiguous. Trimming pared 1 base from V and 2 bases from J, leaving 9 bases between. The CDR3 extends over 14 amino acids. The germline V gene has CDR1 SGHDT and CDR2 YYEEEE. CDR3 in amino acids: CASSLSRQNYGYTF. CDR3 DNA, as far as it was read: TGTGCCAGCAGCTTGTCCAGGCAGAACTATGGC. The complete variable domain, with remaining parts taken from reference TRBV5-6 and TRBJ1-2, reads DAGVTQSPTHLIKTRGQQVTLRCSPKSGHDTVSWYQQALGQGPQFIFQYYEEEERQRGNFPDRFSGHQFPNYSSELNVNALLLGDSALYLCASSLSRQNYGYTFGSGTRLTVV.

For this clone: From the germline J gene comes the end of the CDR3, since the read stops 3 residues before it. The chain uses TRBV19 and TRBJ1-1; D gene ambiguous. The CDR3 extends over 16 amino acids. CDR1 is LNHDA, CDR2 SQIVND, per germline (reference sequence). CDR3 in amino acids: CASSGLAGGVQETAFF. Partial CDR3 DNA: TGTGCCAGTAGTGGACTAGCGGGAGGAGTACAAGAGACA.

Turning to this clone: The missing CDR3 end, 3 residues past where the read stops, is filled in from the germline J gene. This chain joins TRBV14 and TRBJ1-2; TRBD1 aligns across 7 bases. The ends lost 1 base at V and 1 base at J; junction bases unmatched: 9. The CDR3 runs to 17 residues. Germline loops: CDR1 SGHDN, CDR2 FVKESK. The sequenced part of the CDR3 DNA is TGTGCCAGCAGCCAAGGAAAAGGGGGCGCTTTTAACTATGGC. It codes for CASSQGKGGAFNYG. In full, the CDR3 is CASSQGKGGAFNYGYTF.

A remark on this clone: Read sequence stops 3 residues before the CDR3 end, and the germline J gene provides the missing end. The chain joins TRBV5-5 to TRBJ1-4; 7 bases line up with TRBD1. V lost 4 bases, J lost 8 bases, and 8 bases stayed unmatched. CDR1 and CDR2 from the germline V gene are SGHKS and YYEKEE (reference sequence). CDR3 length equals 14 residues. The CDR3 bases that were read are TGTGCCAGCAGCCGGAGGGGGCAGGGGGAAAAA. It codes for CASSRRGQGEK. The full-length CDR3 reads as CASSRRGQGEKLFF.

Points on this clone: Coverage ceases 3 residues before the CDR3 finishes, and the germline J gene fills in the end. The chain joins TRBV29-1 to TRBJ1-6, with a possible D match to TRBD1 (5 bases). V gave up 6 bases and J gave up 7 bases, with 13 bases separating them. CDR3 length: 13 residues. Looked up from germline, CDR1 is SQVTM and CDR2 is ANQGSEA. This CDR3 is CSVRGDGNSPLHF. The DNA read from the CDR3 is TGCAGCGTACGGGGGGACGGGAATTCACCC.

With respect to this clone: The missing CDR3 end, 3 residues past where the read stops, is filled in from the germline J gene. This chain connects TRBV20-1 to TRBJ1-4; 10 nucleotides line up with TRBD1. Germline lookup yields CDR1 DFQATT and CDR2 SNEGSKA (reference sequence). The CDR3 is made up of 17 amino acids. After removal of 2 bases from V and 8 bases from J, the junction contained 14 bases not matched to a gene. The chain's CDR3 is CSARLFFRGQGEEKLFF. The CDR3 DNA, read in part, is TGCAGTGCTAGACTTTTTTTTCGCGGACAGGGGGAGGAAAAA.

Comments on this clone: The DNA ends 3 residues before the CDR3 does, and the rest of the CDR3 is filled in from the germline J gene. The V and J genes are TRBV28 and TRBJ2-3; 9 bases map to TRBD1. The CDR3 is 15 amino acids. From germline, CDR1 is MDHEN and CDR2 SYDVKM. Trimming removed 4 bases from V and 1 base from J; junction bases left unmatched: 3. This CDR3 reads CASSSWTGGTDTQYF. Partial CDR3 DNA: TGTGCCAGCAGTTCCTGGACAGGGGGCACAGATACG.

Comments on this clone: The read falls 3 residues short of the CDR3 end, and the missing part is taken from the germline J gene. The rearrangement joins TRBV13 to TRBJ2-7, with 10 positions matching TRBD2. The trim removed 4 bases at V and 3 bases at J, leaving 6 bases unmatched. The germline V gene has CDR1 PRHDT and CDR2 FYEKMQ (reference sequence). The CDR3 is 15 amino acids. The covered CDR3 bases are TGTGCCAGCAGCTCGGGACTAGCGTTGGACTACGAG. As protein: CASSSGLALDYE. The whole CDR3 protein is CASSSGLALDYEQYF.

Worth noting for this clone: The read terminates 3 residues before the CDR3 end, so the remaining end is supplied by the germline J gene. This rearrangement joins TRBV7-8 to TRBJ1-2, with D possibly being TRBD1 (5 bases). The V end lost 5 bases, the J end lost 4 bases, and 20 bases lay between the germline ends. This CDR3 spans 16 amino acids. Per the germline V gene, CDR1 is SGHVS and CDR2 is FQNEAQ. The CDR3 loop is CASSLTPRGYVYGYTF. The sequenced part of the CDR3 DNA is TGTGCCAGCAGCCTGACACCGAGGGGTTACGTCTATGGC.

About this clone: The CDR3 extends 3 residues past the end of the read, so its final part is completed from the germline J gene. The V and J genes are TRBV28 and TRBJ2-1; TRBD1 matches at 7 bases. The CDR3 sequence is 12 residues long. V was clipped by 8 bases and J by 5 bases; unmatched bases: 3. The V gene's germline CDR1 is MDHEN and CDR2 SYDVKM. The CDR3 DNA, read in part, is TGTGCCAGCGCTACAGGGGACAATGAG. Protein: CASATGDNE. The complete CDR3 reads CASATGDNEQFF.

As for this clone: The read comes to an end 3 residues before the CDR3 does, leaving the germline J gene to fill in the end. This chain joins TRBV20-1 and TRBJ2-3, with 9 bases that match TRBD2. Germline loops: CDR1 DFQATT, CDR2 SNEGSKA (reference sequence). There are 14 residues in the CDR3. V was pared by 3 bases and J by 4 bases, with 5 bases of the junction left unmatched. CDR3 bases read: TGCAGTGCTAGGGCGGGGGGGGGCCCAGATACG. This codes for CSARAGGGPDT. The CDR3 in full is CSARAGGGPDTQYF.